The clone carrying this TCR beta chain was observed a few times. Antigen: not known. Other nucleotide sequences in the sample specify the same CDR3. Since all of the isolated RNA was reverse transcribed, expressed TCRB transcripts were what got sequenced. Sequenced by immunoSEQ multiplex PCR; TCRdb stores in-frame clones only, minus some. This sample yields around 600,000 clones, of which around 12% are seen a single time; 0.09% to 0.15% belongs to the top ten. These data belong to a study of beta chain features in type 1 diabetes. Study conclusions and caveats: Across all four CD4+ subsets, people with type 1 diabetes showed modestly shorter TCRB CDR3s. PCR might pick shorter templates more often, in the same way for patients and controls. Patients' naive, central memory and Treg TCRB repertoires seemed closer to one another than those of healthy donors.

The germline V gene encodes CDR1 SGHRS and CDR2 YFSETQ. Trimming cost V 4 bases and J 4 bases; bases outside gene matches: 4. The CDR3 totals 15 residues. The sequenced sample consisted of naive CD4+ T cells from blood. The clonotype was recovered from a man younger than 40 with type 1 diabetes. V gene TRBV5-1 combines with J gene TRBJ2-1; 11 positions agree with TRBD2. CDR3 in amino acids: CASSLLAGDYNEQFF. For the CDR3, the DNA is TGCGCCAGCAGCCTACTAGCGGGGGATTACAATGAGCAGTTCTTC.